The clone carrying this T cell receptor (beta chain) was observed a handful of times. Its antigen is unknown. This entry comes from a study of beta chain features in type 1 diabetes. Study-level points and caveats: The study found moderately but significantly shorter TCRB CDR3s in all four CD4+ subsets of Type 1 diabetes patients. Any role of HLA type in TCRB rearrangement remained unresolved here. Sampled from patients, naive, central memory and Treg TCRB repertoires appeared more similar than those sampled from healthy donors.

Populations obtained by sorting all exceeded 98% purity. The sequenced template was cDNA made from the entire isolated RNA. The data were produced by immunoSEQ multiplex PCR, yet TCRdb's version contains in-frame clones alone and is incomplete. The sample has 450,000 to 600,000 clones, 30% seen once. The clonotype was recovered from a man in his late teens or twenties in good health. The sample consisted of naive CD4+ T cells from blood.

CDR3 sequence: CASSPGTSGGTDTQYF. Written as DNA, the CDR3 is TGTGCCAGCAGCCCCGGGACTAGCGGAGGCACAGATACGCAGTATTTT. The V and J genes are TRBV6-6 and TRBJ2-3; 11 bases are a match to TRBD2. Germline trimming cut 6 bases from V and 1 base from J; bases unmatched to any gene: 6. The CDR3 runs to 16 residues. Germline V gives CDR1 MNHNY, CDR2 SVGAGI (reference sequence).